One and the same sample provided the 26 T cell receptor beta chains below, sequenced in a study of circulating and synovial CD4+ cells in juvenile arthritis (dated by TCRdb to between 2014 and 2016). The method was the immunoSEQ multiplex PCR assay. Not all clones reach the TCRdb copy of this immuneACCESS table, which keeps in-frame sequences only. Checked studies attribute under half of the gap to unresolved V genes and leave the rest unexplained. The sample includes 30,000 to 40,000 clones, with roughly 95% observed a single time. Around 0.15% of the sample belongs to the ten largest clones. The sample was CD4+ T cells from blood. These receptors all stem from a human donor with juvenile idiopathic arthritis.

This clone was seen a single time. J is TRBJ2-2 and V is TRBV28; 9 bases map to TRBD1. Germline V CDR1 and CDR2: MDHEN, SYDVKM. The V segment lost 3 bases and the J segment 5 bases; nucleotides outside the gene matches: 1. The CDR3 covers 14 residues. In DNA, the CDR3 is TGTGCCAGCAGTTTTGGACAGGGGACCGGGGAGCTGTTTTTT. Its translation: CASSFGQGTGELFF.

The chain is built from TRBV7-3 and TRBJ2-1, with 12 bases matching TRBD2. V trimming: 3 bases; J trimming: 5 bases; junction bases outside the gene matches: 2. The CDR3 runs 15 residues. Germline V gene data show CDR1 as SGHTA and CDR2 as FQGTGA. This CDR3 is CASSFTSGGHNEQFF. The CDR3 coding sequence is TGTGCCAGCAGCTTCACTAGCGGGGGGCACAATGAGCAGTTCTTC.

This clone occurred once. The chain links TRBV5-1 to TRBJ2-3, with 10 bases that match TRBD2. The V and J ends lost 5 bases and 0 bases, in that order; junction bases with no gene match: 6. The CDR3 covers 16 residues. Per the germline V gene, CDR1 is SGHRS and CDR2 is YFSETQ. The CDR3 protein is CASRIGLAASTDTQYF. DNA for the CDR3: TGCGCCAGCAGAATCGGACTAGCGGCTAGCACAGATACGCAGTATTTT.

The J gene is TRBJ2-7, the V gene TRBV9, with 9 bases lining up with TRBD2. CDR1 and CDR2 from the germline V gene are SGDLS and YYNGEE. V gave up 0 bases and J gave up 4 bases; unmatched junction bases: 8. The CDR3 is 16 amino acids. This CDR3 reads CASSVEGGRGGYEQYF. In DNA, the CDR3 is TGTGCCAGCAGCGTAGAGGGCGGGAGGGGCGGGTACGAGCAGTACTTC.

V and J are TRBV7-2 and TRBJ2-3; 10 nucleotides line up with TRBD2. The germline V gene encodes CDR1 SGHTA and CDR2 FQGNSA. V lost 0 bases and J lost 6; bases outside the gene matches: 9. This CDR3 has 17 residues. This CDR3 is CASSLARLAGAMDTQYF. The CDR3 coding sequence is TGTGCCAGCAGCTTAGCAAGGCTAGCGGGGGCTATGGATACGCAGTATTTT.

This chain joins TRBV28 and TRBJ1-2; the D gene is possibly TRBD1 (6 bases). CDR3 length: 15 amino acids. Germline loops: CDR1 MDHEN, CDR2 SYDVKM. V dropped 2 bases and J dropped 4 bases, with 14 bases sitting between them. DNA for the CDR3: TGTGCCAGCAGTTTAACTACACAGGGCCTCTATGGCTACACCTTC. Its protein product is CASSLTTQGLYGYTF.

This sequence joins TRBV9 and TRBJ2-1, with 10 bases that match TRBD1. V lost 4 bases and J lost 2; bases outside the gene matches: 12. The V gene's germline CDR1 is SGDLS and CDR2 YYNGEE. The length of the CDR3 is 18 residues. In DNA, the CDR3 is TGTGCCAGCAGCCCCCAGGGCCGGGACAGGGGAACCTACAATGAGCAGTTCTTC. Encoded protein: CASSPQGRDRGTYNEQFF.

The V and J genes are TRBV7-2 and TRBJ1-1, with 9 bases matching TRBD1. The CDR3 contains 15 residues. The V and J ends lost 5 bases and 5 bases, in that order; junction bases with no gene match: 9. Germline V lookup: CDR1 SGHTA, CDR2 FQGNSA. The CDR3 coding sequence is TGTGCCAGCAGCCCATACGGGACAGGGTCGACTGAAGCTTTCTTT. The encoded protein is CASSPYGTGSTEAFF.

The J gene is TRBJ2-2, the V gene TRBV7-7; 8 nucleotides align to TRBD2. Germline CDR1 and CDR2: SSHAT and FNYEAQ (reference sequence). The length of the CDR3 is 17 residues. V lost 2 bases to trimming and J lost 3 bases; unmatched junction nucleotides: 8. The CDR3 loop reads CASSLHPGGPDTGELFF. The CDR3 nucleotides read TGTGCCAGCAGCTTACACCCGGGGGGGCCGGACACCGGGGAGCTGTTTTTT.

The chain carries TRBV4-1 and TRBJ1-2; the match to TRBD1 covers 8 bases. The germline CDR1 and CDR2 sequences are MGHRA and YSYEKL. The CDR3 loop spans 16 amino acids. The J segment lost 7 bases and the V segment lost 2 bases, leaving 12 bases of the junction unmatched. In DNA, the CDR3 is TGCGCCAGCAGCCAATCTATAGGGGCAGGGGGCTTTGGCTACACCTTC. Translated, it gives CASSQSIGAGGFGYTF.

The V and J genes are TRBV7-2 and TRBJ2-7; TRBD1 matches 7 bases. Germline CDR1 is SGHTA and CDR2 is FQGNSA. CDR3 length: 15 amino acids. V trimming: 5 bases; J trimming: 2 bases; junction bases outside the gene matches: 9. The CDR3 bases are TGTGCCAGCAGCGTGACGAGACAGGGAACCTACGAGCAGTACTTC. It translates to CASSVTRQGTYEQYF.

Note on this clone: The junction departs from the called germline gene at one end, perhaps through a read error. The same CDR3 is also encoded by other DNA sequences in this sample. This chain connects TRBV5-4 to TRBJ1-6; maybe TRBD1 (5 bases). Germline assignment: CDR1 SGHNT and CDR2 YYREEE (reference sequence). The CDR3 is 18 amino acids. The CDR3 reads CASSSTGGIHSYNSPLHF. The CDR3 coding sequence is TGTGCCAGCAGTTCGACGGGGGGGATACATTCCTATAATTCCCCCCTCCACTTT.

The chain carries TRBV5-8 and TRBJ2-5; 9 bases fit TRBD2. The V gene's germline CDR1 is SGHTS and CDR2 YDEGEE. The CDR3 spans 15 residues. V lost 5 bases to trimming and J lost 0 bases; unmatched junction nucleotides: 5. The CDR3 here is CASRTSGRYQETQYF. The CDR3 DNA reads as TGTGCCAGCAGGACTAGCGGCAGGTACCAAGAGACCCAGTACTTC.

This chain links TRBV7-9 with TRBJ1-2; 8 nucleotides align to TRBD1. The CDR3 is made up of 16 amino acids. CDR1 is SEHNR, CDR2 FQNEAQ, per germline (reference sequence). V shed 3 bases and J 8 bases; nucleotides not matched to a gene: 14. The CDR3: CASSFEIPGQGRGYTF. CDR3 nucleotides: TGTGCCAGCAGCTTTGAAATCCCCGGACAGGGAAGGGGCTACACCTTC.

This chain uses TRBV5-4 with TRBJ2-7; 8 positions match TRBD2. Germline V gene sequence: CDR1 SGHNT, CDR2 YYREEE (reference sequence). The V gene end was trimmed by 4 bases and the J gene end by 1 base; junction bases not matched to a gene: 10. The CDR3 is 16 amino acids. The CDR3 loop is CASSPMGLGFSYEQYF. The DNA of the CDR3 is TGTGCCAGCAGCCCCATGGGACTAGGGTTTTCCTACGAGCAGTACTTC.

This chain joins TRBV25-1 and TRBJ2-2; no clear D gene. Trimming took off 2 bases at V and 3 bases at J, with 4 bases between the two ends. The length of the CDR3 is 13 residues. CDR1 is MGHDK and CDR2 is SYGVNS in the germline V gene. This CDR3 reads CASSEHYTGELFF. CDR3 DNA: TGTGCCAGCAGTGAACATTACACCGGGGAGCTGTTTTTT.

The rearrangement uses TRBV6-1 and TRBJ2-7, with 7 positions matching TRBD1. The CDR3 sequence is 15 residues long. Germline CDR1 and CDR2: MNHNS and SASEGT. The J segment lost 5 bases and the V segment lost 0 bases, leaving 7 bases of the junction unmatched. The CDR3 protein is CASSEALGQGDEQYF. CDR3 DNA: TGTGCCAGCAGTGAAGCGCTGGGCCAGGGGGACGAGCAGTACTTC.

The chain joins TRBV11-1 to TRBJ2-5, with 9 bases identical to TRBD1. The V gene's germline CDR1 is SGHAT and CDR2 FQDESV (reference sequence). This CDR3 comprises 15 residues. The V gene end was trimmed by 6 bases and the J gene end by 5 bases; junction bases not matched to a gene: 10. The CDR3 DNA reads as TGTGCCAGCAGTAGAGAACAGGGGGCAATTGAGACCCAGTACTTC. The encoded protein is CASSREQGAIETQYF.

This chain links TRBV4-2 with TRBJ2-5, with 7 positions matching TRBD2. The germline V gene encodes CDR1 LGHNA and CDR2 YNFKEQ. The CDR3 runs 15 residues. After removal of 0 bases from V and 2 bases from J, the junction contained 3 bases not matched to a gene. CDR3 nucleotides: TGTGCCAGCAGCCAAGACAGCGGGAAGCAAGAGACCCAGTACTTC. Protein: CASSQDSGKQETQYF.

The table lists this clone with a count of one. The J gene is TRBJ2-7, the V gene TRBV19; a possible D gene is TRBD1 (6 bases). This CDR3 comprises 14 residues. Germline values: CDR1 LNHDA, CDR2 SQIVND (reference sequence). V was trimmed by 5 bases and J by 0 bases, leaving 11 bases between them. The DNA of the CDR3 is TGTGCCAGTAGTTCCGGGACATCCTCCTACGAGCAGTACTTC. Encoded protein: CASSSGTSSYEQYF.

The chain carries TRBV7-3 and TRBJ2-7; maybe TRBD2 (5 bases). Germline assignment: CDR1 SGHTA and CDR2 FQGTGA. The CDR3 sequence is 13 residues long. Trimming took off 4 bases at V and 3 bases at J, with 10 bases between the two ends. The DNA for the CDR3 is TGTGCCAGCAGCTCCGGACTGGGCTACGAGCAGTACTTC. It translates to CASSSGLGYEQYF.

This chain uses TRBV7-3 with TRBJ2-3, with 13 bases lining up with TRBD2. The CDR3 is made up of 17 amino acids. J lost 2 bases, V lost 1 base, and 3 bases had no gene match. CDR1 and CDR2 from the germline V gene are SGHTA and FQGTGA. CDR3 nucleotide sequence: TGTGCCAGCAGCTTAATACTAGCGGGGGGGACCACAGATACGCAGTATTTT. Residues: CASSLILAGGTTDTQYF.

V is TRBV7-2 and J is TRBJ2-5, with 9 nucleotides matching TRBD1. The CDR3 covers 15 residues. The germline gives CDR1 SGHTA, CDR2 FQGNSA. V lost 0 bases, J lost 5 bases, and 4 bases stayed unmatched. CDR3 DNA sequence: TGTGCCAGCAGCTTAGCAGGACAGGGGTGGGAGACCCAGTACTTC. Its protein product is CASSLAGQGWETQYF.

The gene calls are TRBV19 and TRBJ2-1, with 10 nucleotides matching TRBD2. With V trimmed by 6 bases and J by 0 bases, 11 bases remained unmatched. Germline assignment: CDR1 LNHDA and CDR2 SQIVND (reference sequence). The CDR3 runs to 18 residues. CDR3 sequence (DNA): TGTGCCAGTAGGAAACTAGCGGGAAGTAAGAGCTCCTACAATGAGCAGTTCTTC. Translation gives CASRKLAGSKSSYNEQFF.

This clone has only one observation. The rearrangement links TRBV2 to TRBJ2-6; D possibly corresponds to TRBD2 (5 bases). Germline loops: CDR1 SNHLY, CDR2 FYNNEI. Trimming shortened V by 10 bases and J by 0 bases, and 13 bases separated the two germline ends. This CDR3 has 15 residues. DNA for the CDR3: TGTGCCATCTCTGCCGGGGTCTCTGGGGCCAACGTCCTGACTTTC. It encodes CAISAGVSGANVLTF. The entire variable domain, with the rest obtained from reference TRBV2 and TRBJ2-6, is as follows: EPEVTQTPSHQVTQMGQEVILRCVPISNHLYFYWYRQILGQKVEFLVSFYNNEISEKSEIFDDQFSVERPDGSNFTLKIRSTKLEDSAMYFCAISAGVSGANVLTFGAGSRLTVL.

This rearrangement joins TRBV5-1 to TRBJ2-1; TRBD2 matches 16 bases. Germline V gene lookup returns CDR1 SGHRS and CDR2 YFSETQ. V lost 4 bases, J lost 4 bases, and 5 bases stayed unmatched. The CDR3 runs 17 residues. CDR3 loop: CASSVGLAGGRYNEQFF. The CDR3 DNA reads TGCGCCAGCAGCGTGGGACTAGCGGGGGGGCGGTACAATGAGCAGTTCTTC.